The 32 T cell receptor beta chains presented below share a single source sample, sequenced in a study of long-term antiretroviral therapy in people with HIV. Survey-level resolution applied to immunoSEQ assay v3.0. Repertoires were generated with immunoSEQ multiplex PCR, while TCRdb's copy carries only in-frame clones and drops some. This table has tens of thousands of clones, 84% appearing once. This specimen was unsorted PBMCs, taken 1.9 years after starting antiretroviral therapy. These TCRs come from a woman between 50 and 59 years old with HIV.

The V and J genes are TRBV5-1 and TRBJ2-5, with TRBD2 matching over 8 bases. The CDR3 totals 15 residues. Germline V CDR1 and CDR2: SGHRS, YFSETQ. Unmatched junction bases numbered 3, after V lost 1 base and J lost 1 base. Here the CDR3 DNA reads TGCGCCAGCAGCTTGATCGGGGGGGGCCAAGAGACCCAGTACTTC. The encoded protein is CASSLIGGGQETQYF.

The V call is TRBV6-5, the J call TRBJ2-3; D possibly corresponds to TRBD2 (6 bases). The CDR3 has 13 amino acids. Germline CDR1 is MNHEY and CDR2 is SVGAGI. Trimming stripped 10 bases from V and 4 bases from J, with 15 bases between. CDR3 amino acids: CATGVSKSDTQYF. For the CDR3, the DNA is TGTGCCACGGGGGTTAGTAAGTCAGATACGCAGTATTTT.

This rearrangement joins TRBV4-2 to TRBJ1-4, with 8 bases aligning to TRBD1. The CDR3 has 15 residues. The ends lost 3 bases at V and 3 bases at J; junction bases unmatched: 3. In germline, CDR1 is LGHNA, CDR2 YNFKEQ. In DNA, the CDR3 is TGTGCCAGCAGCCAGGGGGGACAGGCTAATGAAAAACTGTTTTTT. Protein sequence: CASSQGGQANEKLFF.

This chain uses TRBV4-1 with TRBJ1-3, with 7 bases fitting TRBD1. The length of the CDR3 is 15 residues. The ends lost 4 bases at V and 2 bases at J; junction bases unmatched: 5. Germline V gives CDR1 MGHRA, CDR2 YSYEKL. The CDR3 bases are TGCGCCAGCAGCCTTTTGACAGGGACTGGAAACACCATATATTTT. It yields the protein CASSLLTGTGNTIYF.

The CDR3 DNA follows: TGTGCCAGCAGTTACTCGGCCACAGGGTCCCCTGGCTACACCTTC. Translating gives CASSYSATGSPGYTF. This chain connects TRBV6-5 to TRBJ1-2; TRBD1 is a possible D gene (6 bases). CDR3 length equals 15 residues. The V end was cut by 0 bases, the J end by 7 bases, with 15 bases between. Per the germline V gene, CDR1 is MNHEY and CDR2 is SVGAGI.

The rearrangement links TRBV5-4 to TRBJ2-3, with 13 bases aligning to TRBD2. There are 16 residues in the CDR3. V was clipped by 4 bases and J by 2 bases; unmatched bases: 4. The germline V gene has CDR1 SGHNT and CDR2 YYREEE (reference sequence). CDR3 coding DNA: TGTGCCAGCAGCGCGACTAGCGGGGGGTTCACAGATACGCAGTATTTT. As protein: CASSATSGGFTDTQYF.

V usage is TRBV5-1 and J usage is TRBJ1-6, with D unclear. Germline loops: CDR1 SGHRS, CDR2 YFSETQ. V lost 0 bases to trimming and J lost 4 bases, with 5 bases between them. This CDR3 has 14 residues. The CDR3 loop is CASSLGGYNSPLHF. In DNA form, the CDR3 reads TGCGCCAGCAGCTTGGGGGGTTATAATTCACCCCTCCACTTT.

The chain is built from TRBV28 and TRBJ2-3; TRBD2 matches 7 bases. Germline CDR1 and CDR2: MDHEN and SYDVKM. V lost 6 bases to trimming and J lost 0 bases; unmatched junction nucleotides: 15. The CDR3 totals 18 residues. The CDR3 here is CASSPFGESGVSTDTQYF. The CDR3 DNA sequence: TGTGCCAGCAGCCCATTCGGGGAAAGCGGGGTTAGCACAGATACGCAGTATTTT.

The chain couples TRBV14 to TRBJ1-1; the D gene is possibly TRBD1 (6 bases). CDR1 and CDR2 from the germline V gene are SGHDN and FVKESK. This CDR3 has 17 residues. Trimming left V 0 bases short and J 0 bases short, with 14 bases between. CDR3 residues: CASSQDQGILMNTEAFF. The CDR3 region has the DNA TGTGCCAGCAGCCAAGACCAGGGGATACTAATGAACACTGAAGCTTTCTTT.

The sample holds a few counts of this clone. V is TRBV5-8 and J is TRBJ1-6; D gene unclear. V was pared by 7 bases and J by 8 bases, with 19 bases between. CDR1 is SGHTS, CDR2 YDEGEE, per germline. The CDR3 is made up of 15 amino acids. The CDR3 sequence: CASGSLSEWDSPLHF. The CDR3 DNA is TGTGCCAGCGGTTCCCTTTCAGAGTGGGATTCACCCCTCCACTTT.

For the CDR3, the DNA is TGCAGCGTGGGGGTGGGTGGCGATCAAGAGACCCAGTACTTC. Its translation is CSVGVGGDQETQYF. The rearrangement joins TRBV29-1 to TRBJ2-5, with D perhaps matching TRBD1 or TRBD2 (5 bases each). CDR1 and CDR2 from the germline V gene are SQVTM and ANQGSEA. CDR3 size: 14 residues. The V and J ends lost 6 bases and 2 bases respectively, with 16 bases between them.

Here the CDR3 DNA reads TGTGCCAGAAGCTTCAGGGGGAACACTGAAGCTTTCTTT. Translating it yields CARSFRGNTEAFF. This chain joins TRBV5-3 and TRBJ1-1, with TRBD1 as a possible D gene (6 bases). TRBV5-3 falls under the ORF class, with uncertain function. Trimming cost V 2 bases and J 1 base, with 6 bases left between them. This CDR3 contains 13 residues.

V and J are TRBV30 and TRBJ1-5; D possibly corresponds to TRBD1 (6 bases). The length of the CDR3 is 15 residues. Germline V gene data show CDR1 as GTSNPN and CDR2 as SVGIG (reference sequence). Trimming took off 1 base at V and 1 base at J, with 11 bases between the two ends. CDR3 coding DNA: TGTGCCTGGAGTGCCCTCGACAGGAGCAATCAGCCCCAGCATTTT. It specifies CAWSALDRSNQPQHF.

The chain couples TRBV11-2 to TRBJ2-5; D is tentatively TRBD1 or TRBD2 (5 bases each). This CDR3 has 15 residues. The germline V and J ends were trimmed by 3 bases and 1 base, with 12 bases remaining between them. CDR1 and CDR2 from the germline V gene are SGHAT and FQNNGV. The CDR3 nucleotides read TGTGCCAGCAGCTTGATCGGGGCTGCCCAAGAGACCCAGTACTTC. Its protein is CASSLIGAAQETQYF. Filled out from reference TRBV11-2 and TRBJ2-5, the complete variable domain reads EAGVAQSPRYKIIEKRQSVAFWCNPISGHATLYWYQQILGQGPKLLIQFQNNGVVDDSQLPKDRFSAERLKGVDSTLKIQPAKLEDSAVYLCASSLIGAAQETQYFGPGTRLLVL.

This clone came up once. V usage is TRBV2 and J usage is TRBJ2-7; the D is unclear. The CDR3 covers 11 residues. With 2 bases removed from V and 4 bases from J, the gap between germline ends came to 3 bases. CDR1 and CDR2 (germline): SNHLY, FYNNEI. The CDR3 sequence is CASSENYEQYF. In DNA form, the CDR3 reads TGTGCCAGCAGTGAAAATTACGAGCAGTACTTC.

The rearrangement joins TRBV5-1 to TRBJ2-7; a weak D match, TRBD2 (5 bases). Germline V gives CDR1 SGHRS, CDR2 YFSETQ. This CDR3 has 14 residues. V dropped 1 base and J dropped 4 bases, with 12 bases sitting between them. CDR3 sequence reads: CASSLQRAGYEQYF. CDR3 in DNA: TGCGCCAGCAGCTTGCAGAGGGCCGGTTACGAGCAGTACTTC.

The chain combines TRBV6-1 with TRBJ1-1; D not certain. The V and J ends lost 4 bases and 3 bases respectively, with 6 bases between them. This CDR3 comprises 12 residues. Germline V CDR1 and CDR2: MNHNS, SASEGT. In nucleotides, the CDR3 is TGTGCCAGCAGTGTGCGGGACACTGAAGCTTTCTTT. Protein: CASSVRDTEAFF.

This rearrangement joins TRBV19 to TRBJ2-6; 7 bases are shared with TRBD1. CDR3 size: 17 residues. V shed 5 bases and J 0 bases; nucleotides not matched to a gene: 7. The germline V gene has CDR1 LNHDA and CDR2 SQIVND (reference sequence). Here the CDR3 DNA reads TGTGCCAGTAGTCGGCGACAGGGACACTCTGGGGCCAACGTCCTGACTTTC. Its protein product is CASSRRQGHSGANVLTF.

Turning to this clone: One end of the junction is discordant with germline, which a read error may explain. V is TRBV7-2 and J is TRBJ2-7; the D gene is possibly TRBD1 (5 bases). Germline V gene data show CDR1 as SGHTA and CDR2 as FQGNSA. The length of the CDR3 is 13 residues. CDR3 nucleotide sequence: TGTGCCAGCAGCTTAGCGCAGGGCATCACCCTTTTTTTC. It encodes CASSLAQGITLFF.

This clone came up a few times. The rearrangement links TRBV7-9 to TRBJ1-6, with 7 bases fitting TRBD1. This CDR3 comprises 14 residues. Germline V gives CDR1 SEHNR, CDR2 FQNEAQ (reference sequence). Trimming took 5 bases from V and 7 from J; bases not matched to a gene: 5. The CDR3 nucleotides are TGTGCCAGCAGCGACCGGACAGGCAATTCACCCCTCCACTTT. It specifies CASSDRTGNSPLHF.

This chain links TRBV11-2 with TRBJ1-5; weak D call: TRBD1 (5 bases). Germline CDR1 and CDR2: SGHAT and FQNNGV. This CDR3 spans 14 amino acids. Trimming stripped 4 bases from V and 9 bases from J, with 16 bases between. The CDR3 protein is CASSYERGRRPQHF. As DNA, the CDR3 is TGTGCCAGCAGCTACGAACGGGGACGTAGGCCCCAGCATTTT.

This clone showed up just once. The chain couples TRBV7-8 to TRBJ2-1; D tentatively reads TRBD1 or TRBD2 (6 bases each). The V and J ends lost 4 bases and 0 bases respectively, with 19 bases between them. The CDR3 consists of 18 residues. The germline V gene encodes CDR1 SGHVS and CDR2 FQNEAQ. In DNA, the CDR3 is TGTGCCAGCAGCTCCCCCGGGGGCGGCTCCAGCTCCTACAATGAGCAGTTCTTC. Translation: CASSSPGGGSSSYNEQFF.

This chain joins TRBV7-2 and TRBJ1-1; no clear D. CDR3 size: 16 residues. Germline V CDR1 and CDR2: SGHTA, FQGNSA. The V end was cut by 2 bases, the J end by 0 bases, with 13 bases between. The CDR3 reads CASSLFGGALNTEAFF. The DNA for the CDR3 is TGTGCCAGCAGCTTATTTGGTGGCGCCCTGAACACTGAAGCTTTCTTT.

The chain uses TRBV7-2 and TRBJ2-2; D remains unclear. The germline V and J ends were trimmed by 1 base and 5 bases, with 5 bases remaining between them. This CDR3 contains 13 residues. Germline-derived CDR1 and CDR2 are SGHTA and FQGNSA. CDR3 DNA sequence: TGTGCCAGCAGCTTAGAAAGTACCGGGGAGCTGTTTTTT. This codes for CASSLESTGELFF.

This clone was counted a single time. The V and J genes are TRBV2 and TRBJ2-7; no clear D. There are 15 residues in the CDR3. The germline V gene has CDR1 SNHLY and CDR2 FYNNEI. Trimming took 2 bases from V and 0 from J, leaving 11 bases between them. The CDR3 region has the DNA TGTGCCAGCAGTGAACTCCAAGGGAACTCCTACGAGCAGTACTTC. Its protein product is CASSELQGNSYEQYF.

The CDR3 is CASSFGTGNYEQYF. The CDR3 DNA reads TGTGCCAGCAGTTTTGGGACAGGGAACTACGAGCAGTACTTC. The rearrangement links TRBV28 to TRBJ2-7, with 9 bases identical to TRBD1. The germline V gene encodes CDR1 MDHEN and CDR2 SYDVKM. The CDR3 runs 14 residues. The trim removed 3 bases at V and 3 bases at J, leaving 3 bases unmatched.

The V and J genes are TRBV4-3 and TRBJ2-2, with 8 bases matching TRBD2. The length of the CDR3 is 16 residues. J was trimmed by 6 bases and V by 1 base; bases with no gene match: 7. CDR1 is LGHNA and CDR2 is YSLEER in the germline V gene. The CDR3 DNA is TGCGCCAGCAGCCAAGGGCGCGGGGGGCAGGCCGGGGAGCTGTTTTTT. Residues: CASSQGRGGQAGELFF.

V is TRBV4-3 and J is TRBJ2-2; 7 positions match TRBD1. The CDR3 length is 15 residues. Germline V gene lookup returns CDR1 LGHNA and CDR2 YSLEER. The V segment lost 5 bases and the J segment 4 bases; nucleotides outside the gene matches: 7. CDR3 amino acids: CASSSTGIGTGELFF. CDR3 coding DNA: TGCGCCAGCAGCTCGACAGGGATAGGCACCGGGGAGCTGTTTTTT.

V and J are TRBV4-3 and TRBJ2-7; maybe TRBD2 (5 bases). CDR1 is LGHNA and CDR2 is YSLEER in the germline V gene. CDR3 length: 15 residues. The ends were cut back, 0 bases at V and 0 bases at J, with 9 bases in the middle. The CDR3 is CASSQDLRDSYEQYF. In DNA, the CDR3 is TGCGCCAGCAGCCAAGATCTGAGGGACTCCTACGAGCAGTACTTC.

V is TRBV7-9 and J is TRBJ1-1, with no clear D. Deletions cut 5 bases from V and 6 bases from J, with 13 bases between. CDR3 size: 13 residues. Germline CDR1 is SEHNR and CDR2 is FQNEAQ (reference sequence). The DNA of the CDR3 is TGTGCCAGCAGCCTCCGTGAGGGCGCTGAAGCTTTCTTT. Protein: CASSLREGAEAFF. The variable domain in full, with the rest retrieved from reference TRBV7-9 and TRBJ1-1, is DTGVSQNPRHKITKRGQNVTFRCDPISEHNRLYWYRQTLGQGPEFLTYFQNEAQLEKSRLLSDRFSAERPKGSFSTLEIQRTEQGDSAMYLCASSLREGAEAFFGQGTRLTVV.

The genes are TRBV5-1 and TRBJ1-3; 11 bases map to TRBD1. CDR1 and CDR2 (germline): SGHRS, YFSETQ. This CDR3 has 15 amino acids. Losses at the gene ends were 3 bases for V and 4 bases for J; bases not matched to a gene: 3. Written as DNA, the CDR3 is TGCGCCAGCAGCTGGACAGGGGGCGCAGGAAACACCATATATTTT. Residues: CASSWTGGAGNTIYF.

In DNA, the CDR3 is TGTGCCAGCAGCCCCCCCGACAGGTGGTACGAGCAGTACTTC. Translating gives CASSPPDRWYEQYF. The chain links TRBV11-2 to TRBJ2-7; D is possibly TRBD1 (6 bases). V lost 5 bases, J lost 4 bases, and 15 bases lay in between. The CDR3 loop spans 14 amino acids. Germline CDR1 reads SGHAT; CDR2 reads FQNNGV.